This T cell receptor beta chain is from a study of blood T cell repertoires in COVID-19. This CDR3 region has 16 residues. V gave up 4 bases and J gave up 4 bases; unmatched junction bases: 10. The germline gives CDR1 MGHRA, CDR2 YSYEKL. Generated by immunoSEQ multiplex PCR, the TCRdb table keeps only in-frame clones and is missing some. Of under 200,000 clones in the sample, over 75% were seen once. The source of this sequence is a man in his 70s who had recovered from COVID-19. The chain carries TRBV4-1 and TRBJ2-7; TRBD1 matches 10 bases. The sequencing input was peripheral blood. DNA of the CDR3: TGCGCCAGCAGCCCGACCGGGACAGGGGAACGATACGAGCAGTACTTC. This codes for CASSPTGTGERYEQYF.